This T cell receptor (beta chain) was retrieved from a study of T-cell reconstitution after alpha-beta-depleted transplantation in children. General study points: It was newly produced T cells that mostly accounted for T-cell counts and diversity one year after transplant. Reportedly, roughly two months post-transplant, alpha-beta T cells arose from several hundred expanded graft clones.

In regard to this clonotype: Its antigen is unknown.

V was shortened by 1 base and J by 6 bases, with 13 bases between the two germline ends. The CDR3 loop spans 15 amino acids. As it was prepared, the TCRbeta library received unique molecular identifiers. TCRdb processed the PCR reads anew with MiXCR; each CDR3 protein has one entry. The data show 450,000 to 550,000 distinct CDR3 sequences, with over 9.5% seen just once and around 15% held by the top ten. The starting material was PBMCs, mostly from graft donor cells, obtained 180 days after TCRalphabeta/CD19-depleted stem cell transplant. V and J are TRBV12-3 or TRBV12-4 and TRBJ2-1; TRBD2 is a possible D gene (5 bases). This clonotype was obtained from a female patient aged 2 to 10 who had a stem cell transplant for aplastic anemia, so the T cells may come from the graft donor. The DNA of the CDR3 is TGTGCCAGCAGTTTAGTCCGGGGAATGGTCAATGAGCAGTTCTTC. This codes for CASSLVRGMVNEQFF.